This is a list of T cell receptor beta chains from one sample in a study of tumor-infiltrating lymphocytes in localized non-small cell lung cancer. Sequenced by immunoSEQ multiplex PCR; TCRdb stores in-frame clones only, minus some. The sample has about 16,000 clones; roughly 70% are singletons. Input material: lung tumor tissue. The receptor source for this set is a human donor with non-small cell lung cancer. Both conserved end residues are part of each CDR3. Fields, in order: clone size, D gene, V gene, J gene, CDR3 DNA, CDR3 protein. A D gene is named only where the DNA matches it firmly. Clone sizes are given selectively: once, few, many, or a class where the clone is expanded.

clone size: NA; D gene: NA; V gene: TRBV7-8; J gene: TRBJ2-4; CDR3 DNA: TGTGCCAGCAGCCTCCCCTGGGCAGATCAACTAGCCAAAAACATTCAGTACTTC; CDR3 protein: CASSLPWADQLAKNIQYF
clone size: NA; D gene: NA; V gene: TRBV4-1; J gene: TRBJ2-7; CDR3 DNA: TGCGCCAGCAGCCAAGGGTACAGGGAAATCTACGAGCAGTACTTC; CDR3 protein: CASSQGYREIYEQYF
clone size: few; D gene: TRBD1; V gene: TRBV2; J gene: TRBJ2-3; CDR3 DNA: TGTGCCAGCAGCTTGGGACAGGGGCGCACAGATACGCAGTATTTT; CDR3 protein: CASSLGQGRTDTQYF
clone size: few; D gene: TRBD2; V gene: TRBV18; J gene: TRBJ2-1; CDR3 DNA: TGTGCCAGCTCACCTTCTATAGCGGGAGAGCATGAGCAGTTCTTC; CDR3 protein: CASSPSIAGEHEQFF
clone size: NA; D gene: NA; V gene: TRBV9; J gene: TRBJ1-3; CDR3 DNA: TGTGCCAGCAGCGTAGAACAGCGCTCTGGAAACACCATATATTTT; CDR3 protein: CASSVEQRSGNTIYF
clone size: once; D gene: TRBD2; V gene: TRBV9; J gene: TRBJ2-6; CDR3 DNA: TGTGCCAGCAGCGAACTAGCGGGGGGGCCAGTTTCTGGGGCCAACGTCCTGACTTTC; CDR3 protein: CASSELAGGPVSGANVLTF
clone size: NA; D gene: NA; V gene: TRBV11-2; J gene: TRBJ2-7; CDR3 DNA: TGTGCCAGCAGCCCCCGGGACGAGCAGTACTTC; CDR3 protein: CASSPRDEQYF
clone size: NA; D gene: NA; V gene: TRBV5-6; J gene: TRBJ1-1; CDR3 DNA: TGTGCCAGCAGCAGAGGGGGGGCAAACACTGAAGCTTTCTTT; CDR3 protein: CASSRGGANTEAFF
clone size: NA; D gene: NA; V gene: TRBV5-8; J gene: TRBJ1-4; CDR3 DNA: TGTGCCAGCAGCGATCACAGGGAAGAATATGAAAAACTGTTTTTT; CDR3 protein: CASSDHREEYEKLFF
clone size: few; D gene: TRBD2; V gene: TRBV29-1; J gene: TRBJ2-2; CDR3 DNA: TGCAGCTCAAGGACTAGCGGGGGGGCCGGGGAGCTGTTTTTT; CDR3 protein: CSSRTSGGAGELFF
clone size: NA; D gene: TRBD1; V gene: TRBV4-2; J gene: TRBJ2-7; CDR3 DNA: TGTGCCAGCAGCCAAGGCTTCGGGACAGCGACCTCCTACGAGCAGTACTTC; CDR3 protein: CASSQGFGTATSYEQYF
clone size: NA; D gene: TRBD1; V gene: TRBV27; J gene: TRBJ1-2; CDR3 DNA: TGTGCCAGCAGTTTAGGGACAGCCTATGGCTACACCTTC; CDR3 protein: CASSLGTAYGYTF
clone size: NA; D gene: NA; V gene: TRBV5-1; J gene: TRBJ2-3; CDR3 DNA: TGCGCCAGCAGCTTCGGCAGTACTTACACAGATACGCAGTATTTT; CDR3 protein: CASSFGSTYTDTQYF
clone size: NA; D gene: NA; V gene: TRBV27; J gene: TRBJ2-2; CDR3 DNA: TGTGCCAGCAGTTTCCGGTCAATGTCCGGGGAGCTGTTTTTT; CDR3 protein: CASSFRSMSGELFF
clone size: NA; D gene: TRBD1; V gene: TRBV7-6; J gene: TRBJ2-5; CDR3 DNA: TGTGCCAGCAGCCGACAGGGGATGGTGACCCAGTACTTC; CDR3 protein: CASSRQGMVTQYF
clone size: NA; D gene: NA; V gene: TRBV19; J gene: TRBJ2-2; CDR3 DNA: TGTGCCAGCACCTTTCCGGGACACTACACCGGGGAGCTGTTTTTT; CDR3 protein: CASTFPGHYTGELFF
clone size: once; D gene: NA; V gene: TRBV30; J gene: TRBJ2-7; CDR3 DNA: TGTGCCTGGAGTAACTATGGGGTCAGAAAAGGGGTCCCCTACGAGCAGTACTTC; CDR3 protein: CAWSNYGVRKGVPYEQYF
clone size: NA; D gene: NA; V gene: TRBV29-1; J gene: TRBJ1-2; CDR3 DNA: TGCAGCGTCGCGTCGACAGAACTCTCTAACTATGGCTACACCTTC; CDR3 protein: CSVASTELSNYGYTF
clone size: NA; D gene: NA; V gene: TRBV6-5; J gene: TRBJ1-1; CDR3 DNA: TGTGCCAGCAGTTACTCGTCCTACTCGGGGACTGAAGCTTTCTTT; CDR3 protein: CASSYSSYSGTEAFF
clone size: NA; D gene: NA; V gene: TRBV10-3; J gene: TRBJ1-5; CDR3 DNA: TGTGCCATCACTGGCGACCGAGTCAATCAGCCCCAGCATTTT; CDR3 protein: CAITGDRVNQPQHF
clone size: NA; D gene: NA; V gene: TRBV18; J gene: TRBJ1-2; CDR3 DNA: TGTGCCAGCTCACCACTAAAAGGAGACTATGGCTACACCTTC; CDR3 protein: CASSPLKGDYGYTF
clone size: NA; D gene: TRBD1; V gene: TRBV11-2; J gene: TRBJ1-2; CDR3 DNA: TGTGCCAGCAGCTTGGGGACAGGGGATGGCTACACCTTC; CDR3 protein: CASSLGTGDGYTF
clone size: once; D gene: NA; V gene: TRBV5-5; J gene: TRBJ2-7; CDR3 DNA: TGTGCCAGCAGCTTGGGGCAGGGGTACTACGAGCAGTACTTC; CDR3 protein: CASSLGQGYYEQYF
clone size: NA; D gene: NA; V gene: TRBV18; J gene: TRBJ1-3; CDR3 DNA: TGTGCCAGCTCACCACCGAGGGAACAAGGTGGAAACACCATATATTTT; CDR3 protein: CASSPPREQGGNTIYF
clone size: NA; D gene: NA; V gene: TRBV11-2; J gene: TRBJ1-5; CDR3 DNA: TGTGCCAGCACCCAAGGAGCAGGTAGCAATCAGCCCCAGCATTTT; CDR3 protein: CASTQGAGSNQPQHF
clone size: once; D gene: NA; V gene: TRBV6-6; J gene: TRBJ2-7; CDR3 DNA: TGTGCCAGCAGTTACTCGACCGGATTCTACGAGCAGTACTTC; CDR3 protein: CASSYSTGFYEQYF
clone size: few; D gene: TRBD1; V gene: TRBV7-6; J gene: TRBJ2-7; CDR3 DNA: TGTGCCAGCAGCACGGACAGGGGGCGGCGCGAGCAGTACTTC; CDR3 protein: CASSTDRGRREQYF
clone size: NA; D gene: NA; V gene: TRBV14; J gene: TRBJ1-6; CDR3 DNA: TGTGCCAGCAGCCGCTCCGGGGCAGCGAATTCACCCCTCCACTTT; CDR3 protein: CASSRSGAANSPLHF
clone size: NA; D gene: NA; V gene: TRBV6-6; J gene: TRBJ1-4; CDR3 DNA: TGTGCCAGCACCCGCAAAACCCAGACTCAGGAAAAACTGTTTTTT; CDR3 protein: CASTRKTQTQEKLFF
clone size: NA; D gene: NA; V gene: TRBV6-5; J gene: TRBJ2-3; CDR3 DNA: TGTGCCAGCAGCAGACGACCAGGGATTAGGGATACGCAGTATTTT; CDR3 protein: CASSRRPGIRDTQYF
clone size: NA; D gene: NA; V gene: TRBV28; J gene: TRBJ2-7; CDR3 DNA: TGTGCCAGCAGAGGGGTCTACGAGCAGTACTTC; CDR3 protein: CASRGVYEQYF
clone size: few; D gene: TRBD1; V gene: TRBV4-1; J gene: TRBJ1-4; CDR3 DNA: TGCGCCAGCAGCCAAACAGGGGCAGTGGAAAAACTGTTTTTT; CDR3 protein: CASSQTGAVEKLFF
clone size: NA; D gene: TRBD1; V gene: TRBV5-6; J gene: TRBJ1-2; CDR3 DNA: TGTGCCAGCAGCTTGATTCTCGGACAGGGAAATGGCTACACCTTC; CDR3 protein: CASSLILGQGNGYTF
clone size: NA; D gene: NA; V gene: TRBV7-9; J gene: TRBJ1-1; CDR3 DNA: TGTGCCAGCAGCTTAGAGGTACCTAGTCAGGGGGCTTTCTTT; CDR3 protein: CASSLEVPSQGAFF
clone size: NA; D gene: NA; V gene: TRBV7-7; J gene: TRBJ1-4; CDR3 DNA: TGTGCCAGCAGCCCCCAGGGGAATGAAAAACTGTTTTTT; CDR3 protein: CASSPQGNEKLFF
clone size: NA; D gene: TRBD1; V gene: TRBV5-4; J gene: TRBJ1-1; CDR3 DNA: TGTGCCAGCAGCGTTTACAGGGGGCTCACTGAAGCTTTCTTT; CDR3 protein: CASSVYRGLTEAFF
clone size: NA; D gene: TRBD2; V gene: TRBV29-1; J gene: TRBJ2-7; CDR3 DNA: TGCAGCGTCCGAGGACTAGCGGGGGCTTGGGAGCAGTACTTC; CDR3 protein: CSVRGLAGAWEQYF
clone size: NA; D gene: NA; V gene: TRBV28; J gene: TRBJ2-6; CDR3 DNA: TGTGCCAGCAGTTTAGGGAACTCTGGGGCCAACGTCCTGACTTTC; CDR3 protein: CASSLGNSGANVLTF
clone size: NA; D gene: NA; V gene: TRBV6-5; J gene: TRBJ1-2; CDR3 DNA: TGTGCCAGCAGTTACGGCGGCAGTACTAACTATGGCTACACCTTC; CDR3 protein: CASSYGGSTNYGYTF
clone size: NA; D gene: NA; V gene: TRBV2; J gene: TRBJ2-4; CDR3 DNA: TGTGCCAGCAGTGAAGTGGCAGGGAAGGGTGAAAACATTCAGTACTTC; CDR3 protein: CASSEVAGKGENIQYF